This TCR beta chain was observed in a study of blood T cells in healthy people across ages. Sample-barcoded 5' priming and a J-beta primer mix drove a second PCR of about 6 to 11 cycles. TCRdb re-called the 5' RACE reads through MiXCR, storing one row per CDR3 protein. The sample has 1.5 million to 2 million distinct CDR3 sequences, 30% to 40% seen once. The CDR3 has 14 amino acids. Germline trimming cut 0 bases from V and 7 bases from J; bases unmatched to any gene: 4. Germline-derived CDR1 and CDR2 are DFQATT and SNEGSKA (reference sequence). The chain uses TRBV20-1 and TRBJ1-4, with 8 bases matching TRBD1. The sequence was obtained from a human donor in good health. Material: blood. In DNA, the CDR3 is TGCAGTGCTAGAGATACAGGGGGAAGTGAAAAACTGTTTTTT. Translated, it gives CSARDTGGSEKLFF.